This T cell receptor (beta chain) originates from a study of cytomegalovirus exposure and HLA in healthy donors. Primers: 60 Vbeta forward and 13 Jbeta reverse. Some clones are missing from TCRdb's copy, which holds only in-frame ones; the method was immunoSEQ multiplex PCR. This table has approximately 90,000 clones, about three quarters appearing once. The germline gives CDR1 SGHRS, CDR2 YFSETQ. The ends were cut back, 0 bases at V and 2 bases at J, with 11 bases in the middle. This CDR3 is built from 16 residues. Sample: PBMCs. This clonotype was obtained from a woman between 50 and 59 years old in good health and CMV-seropositive. V usage is TRBV5-1 and J usage is TRBJ2-2; D is perhaps TRBD1 (6 bases). In nucleotides, the CDR3 is TGCGCCAGCAGCTTGGCCGTAGGGGGTAACACCGGGGAGCTGTTTTTT. Translating it yields CASSLAVGGNTGELFF.